These 30 T cell receptor beta chains came from one sample sequenced in a study of blood T cell repertoires in COVID-19. TCRdb's copy holds only in-frame clones and misses some; the assay was immunoSEQ multiplex PCR. The sample carries 110,000 or so clones, roughly 80% recorded once. Sequenced material: peripheral blood. Receptors were obtained from a man aged 70-80 years with acute or convalescent COVID-19.

The V call is TRBV9, the J call TRBJ1-1, with 12 positions matching TRBD1. After removal of 4 bases from V and 1 base from J, the junction contained 11 bases not matched to a gene. This CDR3 has 18 residues. Germline CDR1 SGDLS, CDR2 YYNGEE. CDR3 loop: CASSSASGTGGANTEAFF. The CDR3 coding sequence is TGTGCCAGCAGCTCAGCATCCGGGACAGGGGGCGCGAACACTGAAGCTTTCTTT.

The CDR3 protein is CAISESTGKNYGYTF. The CDR3 DNA sequence: TGTGCCATCAGTGAGAGTACAGGGAAAAACTATGGCTACACCTTC. The chain couples TRBV10-3 to TRBJ1-2; a weak D match, TRBD1 (6 bases). Germline values: CDR1 ENHRY, CDR2 SYGVKD. Deletions cut 2 bases from V and 2 bases from J, with 12 bases between. This CDR3 is built from 15 residues.

The J gene is TRBJ2-3, the V gene TRBV6-2 or TRBV6-3; D is possibly TRBD1 (6 bases). V dropped 6 bases and J dropped 6 bases, with 22 bases sitting between them. The CDR3 contains 16 residues. Germline CDR1 MNHEY, CDR2 SVGEGT. CDR3 loop: CASSALRGHVLDTQYF. DNA of the CDR3: TGTGCCAGCAGCGCGCTCCGGGGACACGTTCTTGATACGCAGTATTTT.

Points on this clone: One junction end disagrees with the germline gene, perhaps due to a read error. The V call is TRBV2, the J call TRBJ2-7; tentatively, D is TRBD2 (7 bases). This CDR3 has 15 residues. Germline V gives CDR1 SNHLY, CDR2 FYNNEI. In DNA, the CDR3 is TGTGCCAGCAGTAAAGCCGGGGGGCCAGGATACGAGCAGTACTTC. Protein sequence: CASSKAGGPGYEQYF.

This chain joins TRBV4-1 and TRBJ2-3, with 11 bases that match TRBD2. V lost 3 bases and J lost 3; bases outside the gene matches: 5. The CDR3 spans 16 residues. CDR1 is MGHRA, CDR2 YSYEKL, per germline. The CDR3 loop is CASSQIAGGGTDTQYF. As DNA, the CDR3 is TGCGCCAGCAGCCAGATAGCGGGGGGGGGTACAGATACGCAGTATTTT.

This clone was counted a single time. The rearrangement links TRBV28 to TRBJ2-6; weak D call: TRBD2 (5 bases). Per germline, CDR1 MDHEN and CDR2 SYDVKM. The V end was cut by 3 bases, the J end by 4 bases, with 13 bases between. The CDR3 runs to 16 residues. The CDR3 sequence: CASSLSPRAGANVLTF. The CDR3 nucleotides are TGTGCCAGCAGTTTGAGTCCGAGGGCCGGGGCCAACGTCCTGACTTTC.

The chain has TRBV4-3 and TRBJ1-4; D not certain. Trimming removed 0 bases from V and 0 bases from J, with 8 bases in between. The CDR3 is 16 residues long. Germline-derived CDR1 and CDR2 are LGHNA and YSLEER. The CDR3 DNA follows: TGCGCCAGCAGCCAAGACCGTAGTGCAACTAATGAAAAACTGTTTTTT. Translated: CASSQDRSATNEKLFF.

The chain carries TRBV7-2 and TRBJ2-2; D may be TRBD1 (6 bases). The CDR3 contains 14 residues. CDR1 and CDR2 (germline): SGHTA, FQGNSA. The germline V and J ends were trimmed by 5 bases and 1 base, with 8 bases remaining between them. The CDR3 region has the DNA TGTGCCAGCAGCCCGACAGGGAACACCGGGGAGCTGTTTTTT. Encoded protein: CASSPTGNTGELFF. Full variable domain (missing parts from reference TRBV7-2 and TRBJ2-2): GAGVSQSPSNKVTEKGKDVELRCDPISGHTALYWYRQSLGQGLEFLIYFQGNSAPDKSGLPSDRFSAERTGGSVSTLTIQRTQQEDSAVYLCASSPTGNTGELFFGEGSRLTVL.

This chain connects TRBV6-6 to TRBJ2-3, with 8 bases aligning to TRBD1. V was pared by 6 bases and J by 3 bases, with 8 bases of the junction left unmatched. There are 15 residues in the CDR3. Germline V lookup: CDR1 MNHNY, CDR2 SVGAGI (reference sequence). The CDR3: CASSPWDRSTDTQYF. The CDR3 DNA sequence: TGTGCCAGCAGCCCATGGGACAGGTCTACAGATACGCAGTATTTT.

The V gene is TRBV7-9, the J gene TRBJ2-7; no clear D gene. V shed 4 bases and J shed 4 bases, with 17 bases lying between them. The germline V gene has CDR1 SEHNR and CDR2 FQNEAQ (reference sequence). The CDR3 has 15 amino acids. The CDR3 loop reads CASSSSGSTPYEQYF. CDR3 bases: TGTGCCAGCAGCTCGTCCGGGTCGACCCCTTACGAGCAGTACTTC. Looking up the rest from reference TRBV7-9 and TRBJ2-7 gives the full variable domain: DTGVSQNPRHKITKRGQNVTFRCDPISEHNRLYWYRQTLGQGPEFLTYFQNEAQLEKSRLLSDRFSAERPKGSFSTLEIQRTEQGDSAMYLCASSSSGSTPYEQYFGPGTRLTVT.

The chain uses TRBV5-1 and TRBJ2-1; 11 bases are shared with TRBD2. This CDR3 comprises 16 residues. J gave up 11 bases and V 0 bases, and 10 bases lay outside the gene matches. Germline V gives CDR1 SGHRS, CDR2 YFSETQ. The CDR3: CASSLAVLAGGQKQFF. CDR3 bases: TGCGCCAGCAGCTTGGCCGTGCTAGCGGGAGGTCAGAAGCAGTTCTTC.

This chain joins TRBV9 and TRBJ1-2, with 8 positions matching TRBD1. The CDR3 contains 14 residues. Germline V gene data show CDR1 as SGDLS and CDR2 as YYNGEE. Trimming cost V 0 bases and J 7 bases; bases outside gene matches: 5. The CDR3 is CASSVDQGARGYTF. Here the CDR3 DNA reads TGTGCCAGCAGCGTAGATCAGGGGGCTCGTGGCTACACCTTC.

The chain carries TRBV11-2 and TRBJ1-2; 7 bases are shared with TRBD1. The CDR3 has 16 amino acids. V shed 4 bases, J shed 6 bases, and the junction held 14 bases outside the gene matches. Germline CDR1 and CDR2: SGHAT and FQNNGV. CDR3 region: CASSSRQGFVLHGYTF. The CDR3 DNA reads as TGTGCCAGCAGCTCCCGACAGGGATTTGTACTTCATGGCTACACCTTC.

V usage is TRBV6-2 or TRBV6-3 and J usage is TRBJ2-7; maybe TRBD2 (5 bases). The CDR3 has 13 residues. CDR1 is MNHEY and CDR2 is SVGEGT in the germline V gene. Trimming removed 2 bases at V and 4 bases at J, with 9 bases between. The DNA of the CDR3 is TGTGCCAGCAGTTACAAACGGGAATACGAGCAGTACTTC. It is translated as CASSYKREYEQYF.

This rearrangement joins TRBV6-6 to TRBJ2-2, with a tentative D call TRBD1 (6 bases). CDR3 length equals 15 residues. Germline CDR1 reads MNHNY; CDR2 reads SVGAGI (reference sequence). Trimming took 5 bases from V and 1 from J, leaving 11 bases between them. The DNA for the CDR3 is TGTGCCAGCAGTCGACAGGCGATGAACACCGGGGAGCTGTTTTTT. It yields the protein CASSRQAMNTGELFF.

The chain is built from TRBV3-1 (or the pseudogene TRBV3-2) and TRBJ1-1; the D is unclear. The CDR3 contains 14 residues. Trimming cost V 3 bases and J 6 bases, with 14 bases left between them. The germline gives CDR1 LGHDT, CDR2 YNNKEL (reference sequence). The CDR3 reads CASSQGGRLSEAFF. CDR3 sequence (DNA): TGTGCCAGCAGCCAGGGAGGGCGACTCTCTGAAGCTTTCTTT.

This clone was seen a handful of times. The chain employs TRBV6-5 and TRBJ1-6; D is possibly TRBD1 (5 bases). The CDR3 consists of 15 residues. The germline CDR1 and CDR2 sequences are MNHEY and SVGAGI. V lost 2 bases to trimming and J lost 13 bases, with 18 bases between them. The CDR3 sequence: CASSYGRHLGVPLHF. CDR3 DNA: TGTGCCAGCAGTTACGGTCGGCACCTAGGGGTGCCCCTCCACTTT.

The genes are TRBV4-3 and TRBJ1-1; D unclear. Germline V gives CDR1 LGHNA, CDR2 YSLEER. V lost 3 bases and J lost 1, with 6 bases in between. The CDR3 sequence is 13 residues long. Here the CDR3 reads CASSHPGNTEAFF. The CDR3 DNA follows: TGCGCCAGCAGCCACCCGGGGAACACTGAAGCTTTCTTT.

The chain combines TRBV9 with TRBJ1-6; 7 nucleotides line up with TRBD1. This CDR3 spans 17 amino acids. Germline CDR1 and CDR2: SGDLS and YYNGEE. The ends lost 0 bases at V and 0 bases at J; junction bases unmatched: 3. The CDR3 nucleotides read TGTGCCAGCAGCGTAGGACAGGGCCGCTCCTATAATTCACCCCTCCACTTT. The encoded protein is CASSVGQGRSYNSPLHF. Together with reference TRBV9 and TRBJ1-6, the CDR3 gives the full variable domain: DSGVTQTPKHLITATGQRVTLRCSPRSGDLSVYWYQQSLDQGLQFLIQYYNGEERAKGNILERFSAQQFPDLHSELNLSSLELGDSALYFCASSVGQGRSYNSPLHFGNGTRLTVT.

The V gene is TRBV2, the J gene TRBJ2-5, with 8 bases that match TRBD1. J was trimmed by 5 bases and V by 5 bases; bases with no gene match: 7. The germline CDR1 and CDR2 sequences are SNHLY and FYNNEI. This CDR3 spans 14 amino acids. CDR3 in DNA: TGTGCCAGCAGTAGACAGGGGCCTGGGGAGACCCAGTACTTC. This codes for CASSRQGPGETQYF.

The chain employs TRBV5-4 and TRBJ2-2, with D perhaps TRBD2 (5 bases). The ends were cut back, 0 bases at V and 6 bases at J, with 6 bases in the middle. Germline V CDR1 and CDR2: SGHNT, YYREEE (reference sequence). The CDR3 is 13 amino acids. The DNA for the CDR3 is TGTGCCAGCAGCTTGGACGGGGCCGGGGAGCTGTTTTTT. Its protein is CASSLDGAGELFF.

The chain employs TRBV7-2 and TRBJ2-5; possibly TRBD2 for D (6 bases). Trimming left V 8 bases short and J 4 bases short, with 14 bases between. Looked up from germline, CDR1 is SGHTA and CDR2 is FQGNSA. The CDR3 runs 13 residues. The CDR3 loop is CASAGGPRETQYF. The DNA of the CDR3 is TGTGCCAGCGCCGGGGGTCCGAGAGAGACCCAGTACTTC.

The rearrangement uses TRBV5-4 and TRBJ2-5; 8 nucleotides align to TRBD2. This CDR3 contains 14 residues. Germline-derived CDR1 and CDR2 are SGHNT and YYREEE (reference sequence). With 1 base clipped from V and 3 bases from J, the junction kept 2 bases outside the gene matches. As DNA, the CDR3 is TGTGCCAGCAGCTTGAGCGGGGGAGAAGAGACCCAGTACTTC. This gives the protein CASSLSGGEETQYF.

The gene calls are TRBV23-1 and TRBJ2-7; 8 bases match TRBD1. TRBV23-1 is labeled an ORF, and its function is uncertain. V was clipped by 4 bases and J by 0 bases; unmatched bases: 8. CDR3 length: 16 amino acids. CDR3 region: CASSPTGGKSSYEQYF. CDR3 bases: TGCGCCAGCAGTCCAACAGGGGGTAAGAGCTCCTACGAGCAGTACTTC.

The CDR3 DNA follows: TGCGCCAGCAGCCGTGGGCTAACGAACACCGGGGAGCTGTTTTTT. Protein: CASSRGLTNTGELFF. The V call is TRBV5-1, the J call TRBJ2-2; D call uncertain. V was trimmed by 4 bases and J by 0 bases, leaving 10 bases between them. The CDR3 length is 15 residues. CDR1 and CDR2 (germline): SGHRS, YFSETQ.

This clone showed up just a few times. DNA for the CDR3: TGTGCCAGCAAGATACAGAGCACTGAAGCTTTCTTT. Amino acids: CASKIQSTEAFF. J is TRBJ1-1 and V is TRBV7-2; no clear D. This CDR3 has 12 residues. Trimming left V 7 bases short and J 4 bases short, with 10 bases between. Germline CDR1 SGHTA, CDR2 FQGNSA.

This chain links TRBV5-1 with TRBJ2-1; D might be TRBD1 (6 bases). V was cut by 0 bases and J by 9 bases, with 13 bases left in between. Germline CDR1 and CDR2: SGHRS and YFSETQ. The CDR3 is 14 amino acids. DNA for the CDR3: TGCGCCAGCAGCTTGGGACAAGGCAGGGGTGAGCAGTTCTTC. This codes for CASSLGQGRGEQFF.

This clone was found a few times. Other DNA sequences in the sample encode the same CDR3. This chain links TRBV14 with TRBJ2-1; D is unresolved. The germline V gene encodes CDR1 SGHDN and CDR2 FVKESK. V was trimmed by 1 base and J by 0 bases, leaving 10 bases between them. The CDR3 consists of 16 residues. The CDR3 is CASSQGHLSSYNEQFF. The CDR3 bases are TGTGCCAGCAGCCAAGGCCACCTGAGCTCCTACAATGAGCAGTTCTTC.

As for this clone: The same CDR3 is also encoded by other DNA sequences in this sample. This rearrangement joins TRBV5-1 to TRBJ2-2; 8 positions agree with TRBD2. Trimming at V came to 2 bases and at J to 2 bases, leaving 2 bases not matched to a gene. The CDR3 is 15 amino acids. Germline V gene sequence: CDR1 SGHRS, CDR2 YFSETQ. CDR3 residues: CASSLAGVNTGELFF. CDR3 DNA: TGCGCCAGCAGCTTAGCGGGAGTAAACACCGGGGAGCTGTTTTTT.

The chain couples TRBV2 to TRBJ2-1; 7 bases align to TRBD2. The CDR3 spans 16 residues. J was trimmed by 0 bases and V by 3 bases; bases with no gene match: 5. The germline CDR1 and CDR2 sequences are SNHLY and FYNNEI. CDR3 amino acids: CASSEDGGGSYNEQFF. The CDR3 region has the DNA TGTGCCAGCAGTGAGGACGGCGGGGGCTCCTACAATGAGCAGTTCTTC.